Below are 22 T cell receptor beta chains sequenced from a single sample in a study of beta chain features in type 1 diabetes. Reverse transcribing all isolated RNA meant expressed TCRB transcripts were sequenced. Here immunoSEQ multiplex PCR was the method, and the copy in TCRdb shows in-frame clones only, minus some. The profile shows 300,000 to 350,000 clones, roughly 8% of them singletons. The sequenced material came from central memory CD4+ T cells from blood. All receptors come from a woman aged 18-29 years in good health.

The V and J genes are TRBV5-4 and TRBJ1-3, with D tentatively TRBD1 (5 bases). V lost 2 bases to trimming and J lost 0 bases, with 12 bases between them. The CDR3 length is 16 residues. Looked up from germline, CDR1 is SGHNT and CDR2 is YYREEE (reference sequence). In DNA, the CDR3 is TGTGCCAGCAGCTTCGAGGGGATGGCCTCTGGAAACACCATATATTTT. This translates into CASSFEGMASGNTIYF. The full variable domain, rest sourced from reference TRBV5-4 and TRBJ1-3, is ETGVTQSPTHLIKTRGQQVTLRCSSQSGHNTVSWYQQALGQGPQFIFQYYREEENGRGNFPPRFSGLQFPNYSSELNVNALELDDSALYLCASSFEGMASGNTIYFGEGSWLTVV.

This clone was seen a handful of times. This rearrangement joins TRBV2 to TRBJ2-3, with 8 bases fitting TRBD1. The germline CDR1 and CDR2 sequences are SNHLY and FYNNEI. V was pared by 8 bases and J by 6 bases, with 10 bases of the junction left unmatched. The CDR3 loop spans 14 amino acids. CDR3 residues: CASGRTGLSDTQYF. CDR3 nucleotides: TGTGCCAGCGGTCGGACAGGGTTGTCGGATACGCAGTATTTT. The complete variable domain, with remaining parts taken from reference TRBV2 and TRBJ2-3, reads EPEVTQTPSHQVTQMGQEVILRCVPISNHLYFYWYRQILGQKVEFLVSFYNNEISEKSEIFDDQFSVERPDGSNFTLKIRSTKLEDSAMYFCASGRTGLSDTQYFGPGTRLTVL.

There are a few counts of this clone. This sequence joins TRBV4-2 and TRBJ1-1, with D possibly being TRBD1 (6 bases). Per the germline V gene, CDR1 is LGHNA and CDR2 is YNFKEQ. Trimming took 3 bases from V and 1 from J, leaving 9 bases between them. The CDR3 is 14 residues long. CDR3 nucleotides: TGTGCCAGCAGCCAGGGGGCCGGGAACACTGAAGCTTTCTTT. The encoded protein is CASSQGAGNTEAFF.

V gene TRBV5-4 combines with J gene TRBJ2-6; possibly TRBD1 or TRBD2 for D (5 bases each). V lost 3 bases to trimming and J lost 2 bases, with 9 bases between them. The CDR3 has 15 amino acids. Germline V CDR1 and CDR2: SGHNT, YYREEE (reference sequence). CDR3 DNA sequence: TGTGCCAGCAGCTCGAGGGGAACTGGGGCCAACGTCCTGACTTTC. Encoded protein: CASSSRGTGANVLTF.

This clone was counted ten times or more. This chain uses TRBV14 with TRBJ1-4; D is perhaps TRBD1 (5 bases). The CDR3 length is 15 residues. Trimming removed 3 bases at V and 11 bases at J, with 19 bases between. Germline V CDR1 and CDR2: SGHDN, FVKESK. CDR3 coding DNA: TGTGCCAGCAGCCATCCGGCTGGGGGAAAGCGGAAACTGTTTTTT. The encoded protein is CASSHPAGGKRKLFF.

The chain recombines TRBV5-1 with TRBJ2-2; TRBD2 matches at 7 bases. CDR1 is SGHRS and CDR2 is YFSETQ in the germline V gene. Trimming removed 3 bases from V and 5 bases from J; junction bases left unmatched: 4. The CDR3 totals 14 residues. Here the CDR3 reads CASSWRGSTGELFF. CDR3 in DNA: TGCGCCAGCAGCTGGCGGGGGAGTACCGGGGAGCTGTTTTTT.

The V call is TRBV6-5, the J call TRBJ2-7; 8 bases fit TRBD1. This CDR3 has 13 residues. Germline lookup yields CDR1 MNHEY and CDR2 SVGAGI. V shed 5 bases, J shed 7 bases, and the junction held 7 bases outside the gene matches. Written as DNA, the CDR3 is TGTGCCAGCAGTAGGGACAGGAGTCAGGAGCAGTACTTC. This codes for CASSRDRSQEQYF.

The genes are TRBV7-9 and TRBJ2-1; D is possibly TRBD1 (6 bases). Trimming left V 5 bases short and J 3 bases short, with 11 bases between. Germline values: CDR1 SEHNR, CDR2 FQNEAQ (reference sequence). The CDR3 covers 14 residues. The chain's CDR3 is CASSLQDSYNEQFF. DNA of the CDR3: TGTGCCAGCAGCCTCCAGGACAGCTACAATGAGCAGTTCTTC. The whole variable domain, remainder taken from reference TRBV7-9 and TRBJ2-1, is DTGVSQNPRHKITKRGQNVTFRCDPISEHNRLYWYRQTLGQGPEFLTYFQNEAQLEKSRLLSDRFSAERPKGSFSTLEIQRTEQGDSAMYLCASSLQDSYNEQFFGPGTRLTVL.

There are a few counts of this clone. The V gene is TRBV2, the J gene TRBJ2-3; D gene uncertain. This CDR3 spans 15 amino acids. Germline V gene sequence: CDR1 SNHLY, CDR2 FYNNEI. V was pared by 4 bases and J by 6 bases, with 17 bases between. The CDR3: CASSGDGLPVDTQYF. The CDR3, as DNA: TGTGCCAGCAGTGGGGATGGGCTACCTGTGGATACGCAGTATTTT.

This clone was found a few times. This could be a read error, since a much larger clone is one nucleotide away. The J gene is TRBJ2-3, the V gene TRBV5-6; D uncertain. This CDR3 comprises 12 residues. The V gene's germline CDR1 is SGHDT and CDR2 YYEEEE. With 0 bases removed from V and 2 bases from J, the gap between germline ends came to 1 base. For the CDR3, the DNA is TGTGCCAGCAGCTTGGACACAGATACGCAGTATTTT. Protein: CASSLDTDTQYF.

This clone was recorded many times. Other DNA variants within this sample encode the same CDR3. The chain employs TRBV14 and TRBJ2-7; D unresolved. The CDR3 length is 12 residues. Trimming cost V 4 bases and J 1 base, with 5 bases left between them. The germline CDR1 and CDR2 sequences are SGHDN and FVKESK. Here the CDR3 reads CASSPQSYEQYF. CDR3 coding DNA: TGTGCCAGCAGCCCACAATCCTACGAGCAGTACTTC.

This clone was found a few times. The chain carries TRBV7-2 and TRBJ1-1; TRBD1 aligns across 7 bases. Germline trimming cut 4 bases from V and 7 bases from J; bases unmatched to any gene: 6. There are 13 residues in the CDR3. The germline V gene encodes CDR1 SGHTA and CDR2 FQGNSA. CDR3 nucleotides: TGTGCCAGCAGCTCGGGACAGTTCAATGAAGCTTTCTTT. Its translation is CASSSGQFNEAFF. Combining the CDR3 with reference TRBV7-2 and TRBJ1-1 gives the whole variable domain GAGVSQSPSNKVTEKGKDVELRCDPISGHTALYWYRQSLGQGLEFLIYFQGNSAPDKSGLPSDRFSAERTGGSVSTLTIQRTQQEDSAVYLCASSSGQFNEAFFGQGTRLTVV.

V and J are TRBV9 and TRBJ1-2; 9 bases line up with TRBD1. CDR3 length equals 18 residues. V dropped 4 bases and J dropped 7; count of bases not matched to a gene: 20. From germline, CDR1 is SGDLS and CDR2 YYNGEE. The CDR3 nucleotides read TGTGCCAGCAGCCCACCCGTATCGACAGGGGGACGTCGTTTTGGCTACACCTTC. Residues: CASSPPVSTGGRRFGYTF.

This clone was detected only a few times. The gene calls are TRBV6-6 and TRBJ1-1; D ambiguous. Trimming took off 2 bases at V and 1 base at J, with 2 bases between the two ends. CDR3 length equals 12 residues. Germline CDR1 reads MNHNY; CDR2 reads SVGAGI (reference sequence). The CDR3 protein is CASSYKNTEAFF. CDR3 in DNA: TGTGCCAGCAGTTACAAGAACACTGAAGCTTTCTTT.

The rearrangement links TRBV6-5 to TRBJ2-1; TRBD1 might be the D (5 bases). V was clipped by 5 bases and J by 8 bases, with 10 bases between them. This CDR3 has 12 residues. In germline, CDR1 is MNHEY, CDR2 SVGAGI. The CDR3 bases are TGTGCCAGCAGTAACCAGGGTGATGAGCAGTTCTTC. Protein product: CASSNQGDEQFF.

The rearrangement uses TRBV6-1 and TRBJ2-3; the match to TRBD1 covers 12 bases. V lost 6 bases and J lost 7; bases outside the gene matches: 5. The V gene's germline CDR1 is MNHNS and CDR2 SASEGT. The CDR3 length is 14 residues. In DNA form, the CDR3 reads TGTGCCAGCAGCGCGGGACAGGGGGCAAATACGCAGTATTTT. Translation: CASSAGQGANTQYF.

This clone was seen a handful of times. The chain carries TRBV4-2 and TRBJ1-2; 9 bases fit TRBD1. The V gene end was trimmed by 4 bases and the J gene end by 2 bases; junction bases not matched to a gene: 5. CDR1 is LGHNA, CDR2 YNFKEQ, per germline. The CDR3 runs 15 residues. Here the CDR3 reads CASSPAGTGNYGYTF. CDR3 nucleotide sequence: TGTGCCAGCAGCCCGGCCGGGACAGGGAACTATGGCTACACCTTC.

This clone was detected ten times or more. The CDR3 protein is CASSDQGYPRARYF. CDR3 nucleotide sequence: TGTGCCAGCAGTGACCAGGGCTACCCTCGCGCGCGGTACTTC. This chain uses TRBV2 with TRBJ2-7, with D possibly being TRBD1 (5 bases). There are 14 residues in the CDR3. The germline V gene encodes CDR1 SNHLY and CDR2 FYNNEI. V was clipped by 3 bases and J by 12 bases, with 21 bases between them.

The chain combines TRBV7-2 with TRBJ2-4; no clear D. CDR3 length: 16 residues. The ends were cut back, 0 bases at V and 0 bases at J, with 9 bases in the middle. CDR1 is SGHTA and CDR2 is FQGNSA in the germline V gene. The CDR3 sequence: CASSLASQLAKNIQYF. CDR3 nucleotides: TGTGCCAGCAGCTTAGCCAGTCAACTAGCCAAAAACATTCAGTACTTC.

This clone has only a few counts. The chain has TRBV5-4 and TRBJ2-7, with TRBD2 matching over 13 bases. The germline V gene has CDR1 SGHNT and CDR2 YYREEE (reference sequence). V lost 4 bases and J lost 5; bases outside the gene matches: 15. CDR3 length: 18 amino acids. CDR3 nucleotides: TGTGCCAGCAGCAAGGGACTAGCGGGGAGTGGGGCTCTGAACGAGCAGTACTTC. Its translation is CASSKGLAGSGALNEQYF.

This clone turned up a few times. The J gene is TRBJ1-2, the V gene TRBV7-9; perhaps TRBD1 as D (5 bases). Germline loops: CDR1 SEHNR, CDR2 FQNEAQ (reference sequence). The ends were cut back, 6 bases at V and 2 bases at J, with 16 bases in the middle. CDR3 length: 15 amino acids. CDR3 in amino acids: CASSPAGDVNYGYTF. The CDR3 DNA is TGTGCCAGCAGTCCTGCGGGGGACGTAAACTATGGCTACACCTTC.

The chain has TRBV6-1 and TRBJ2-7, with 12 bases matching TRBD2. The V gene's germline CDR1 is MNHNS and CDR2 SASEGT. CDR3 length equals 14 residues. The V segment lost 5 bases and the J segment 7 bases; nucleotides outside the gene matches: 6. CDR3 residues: CASSILAGGLEQYF. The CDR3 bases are TGTGCCAGCAGTATCCTAGCGGGAGGGCTTGAGCAGTACTTC.